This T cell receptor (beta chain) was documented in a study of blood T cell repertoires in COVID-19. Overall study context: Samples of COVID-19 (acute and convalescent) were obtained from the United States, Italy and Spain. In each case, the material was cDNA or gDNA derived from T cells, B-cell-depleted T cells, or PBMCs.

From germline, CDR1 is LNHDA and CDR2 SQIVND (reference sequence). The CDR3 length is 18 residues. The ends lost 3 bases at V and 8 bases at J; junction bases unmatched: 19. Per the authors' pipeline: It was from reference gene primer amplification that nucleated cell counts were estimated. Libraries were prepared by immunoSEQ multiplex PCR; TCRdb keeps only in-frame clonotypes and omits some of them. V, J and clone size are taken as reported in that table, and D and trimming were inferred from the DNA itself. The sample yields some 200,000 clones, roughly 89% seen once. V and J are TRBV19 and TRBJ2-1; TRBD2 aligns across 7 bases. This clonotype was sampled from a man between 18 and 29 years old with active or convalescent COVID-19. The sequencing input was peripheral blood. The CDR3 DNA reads TGTGCCAGTAGTATCCGCCGTAGCGGGTGGGGCCGGGGCGATGAGCAGTTCTTC. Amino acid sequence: CASSIRRSGWGRGDEQFF.